This TCR beta chain is drawn from a study of cytomegalovirus exposure and HLA in healthy donors. Study-level points and caveats: The classifier reportedly diagnosed cytomegalovirus status with high sensitivity and specificity. Later analysis showed most CMV-associated TCR beta chains appearing HLA-restricted.

V gave up 3 bases and J gave up 7 bases; unmatched junction bases: 9. Per germline, CDR1 SGHKS and CDR2 YYEKEE (reference sequence). CDR3 length: 16 residues. PCR was performed using 60 Vbeta and 13 Jbeta primers. TCRdb's copy holds only in-frame clones and misses some; the assay was immunoSEQ multiplex PCR. The listing records around 150,000 clones. Comment on this clone: The antigen is not known.

The source is a woman aged 60-75 years in good health and CMV-seronegative. Sequences were obtained from PBMCs. The rearrangement joins TRBV5-5 to TRBJ1-6; 8 bases line up with TRBD1. The chain's CDR3 is CASSYQGAPQNSPLHF. For the CDR3, the DNA is TGTGCCAGCAGCTATCAGGGGGCCCCGCAGAATTCACCCCTCCACTTT.